This is a list of T cell receptor beta chains from one sample in a study of cytomegalovirus exposure and HLA in healthy donors. The repertoire was sequenced with immunoSEQ multiplex PCR; TCRdb's copy has only in-frame clones and lacks some. The sample contains around 260,000 clones, 90% of which appear only once. The sample taken for sequencing was PBMCs. These receptors were collected from a woman in her twenties or thirties in good health and CMV-seronegative. CDR3s include the opening cysteine and the closing phenylalanine or tryptophan. A D gene is named only where the DNA matches it firmly.

v_gene	j_gene	d_gene	CDR3nt	CDR3aa
TRBV6-5	TRBJ1-1	.	TGTGCCAGCAGTTCGGGACGGGACACTGAAGCTTTCTTT	CASSSGRDTEAFF
TRBV4-3	TRBJ2-1	.	TGCGCCAGCAGCCAAGTTGACACCGGTTATTACAATGAGCAGTTCTTC	CASSQVDTGYYNEQFF
TRBV29-1	TRBJ1-2	TRBD1	TGCAGCGCCCCACAGGGGAACTATGGCTACACCTTC	CSAPQGNYGYTF
TRBV29-1	TRBJ2-3	TRBD2	TGCAGCATGTCCCCCACGACTAGCGGTACAGATACGCAGTATTTT	CSMSPTTSGTDTQYF
TRBV9	TRBJ2-7	TRBD2	TGTGCCAGCAGCGTAGAGGGCGGGAGATTGGGCGAGCAGTACTTC	CASSVEGGRLGEQYF
TRBV7-3	TRBJ2-3	TRBD2	TGTGCCAGCAGCTTAGCGGGAGTGAGGACAGATACGCAGTATTTT	CASSLAGVRTDTQYF
TRBV30	TRBJ1-1	.	TGTGCCTGGAGTGGGGGAGGGGGGCCGAACACTGAAGCTTTCTTT	CAWSGGGGPNTEAFF
TRBV5-1	TRBJ2-7	.	TGCGCCAGCAGCCTCAACGTGGGGGAACCCGAGCAGTACTTC	CASSLNVGEPEQYF
TRBV19	TRBJ1-5	.	TGTGCCAGTAGTATCAGGGCAGCGGGCAATCAGCCCCAGCATTTT	CASSIRAAGNQPQHF
TRBV29-1	TRBJ2-2	.	TGCAGCGTTCGGAGGGGACCCGGGGAGCTGTTTTTT	CSVRRGPGELFF
TRBV27	TRBJ1-5	.	TGTGCCAGCAGTTTTTGGCCAGGGGATAGCAATCAGCCCCAGCATTTT	CASSFWPGDSNQPQHF
TRBV7-2	TRBJ2-7	TRBD1	TGTGCCAGCAGGCGACAGGGTGGGAGCTCCTACGAGCAGTACTTC	CASRRQGGSSYEQYF
TRBV25-1	TRBJ1-3	TRBD1	TGTGCCAGCAGACACAACAGCTCCCTCGACAGGGTGTTAAACACCATATATTTT	CASRHNSSLDRVLNTIYF
TRBV28	TRBJ2-3	TRBD1	TGTGCCAGCAGTCTCCCCGGGACAGGGGAGGATACGCAGTATTTT	CASSLPGTGEDTQYF
TRBV13	TRBJ2-7	.	TGTGCCAGCAGCTTAGCGGTATCCTCCTACGAGCAGTACTTC	CASSLAVSSYEQYF
TRBV30	TRBJ1-5	TRBD1	TGTGCCTGGGGGGACAGGGTTGCCAATCAGCCCCAGCATTTT	CAWGDRVANQPQHF
TRBV5-4	TRBJ1-1	.	TGTGCCAGCCAACGAGGCACACCGGCCGTGGACACTGAAGCTTTCTTT	CASQRGTPAVDTEAFF
TRBV9	TRBJ1-5	.	TGTGCCAGCAGCGTAGCAGGGTCGTTCCAGCCCCAGCATTTT	CASSVAGSFQPQHF
TRBV4-3	TRBJ2-7	TRBD2	TGCGCCAGCAGCCAAGCGACTAGCGGGAGTTACGAGCAGTACTTC	CASSQATSGSYEQYF